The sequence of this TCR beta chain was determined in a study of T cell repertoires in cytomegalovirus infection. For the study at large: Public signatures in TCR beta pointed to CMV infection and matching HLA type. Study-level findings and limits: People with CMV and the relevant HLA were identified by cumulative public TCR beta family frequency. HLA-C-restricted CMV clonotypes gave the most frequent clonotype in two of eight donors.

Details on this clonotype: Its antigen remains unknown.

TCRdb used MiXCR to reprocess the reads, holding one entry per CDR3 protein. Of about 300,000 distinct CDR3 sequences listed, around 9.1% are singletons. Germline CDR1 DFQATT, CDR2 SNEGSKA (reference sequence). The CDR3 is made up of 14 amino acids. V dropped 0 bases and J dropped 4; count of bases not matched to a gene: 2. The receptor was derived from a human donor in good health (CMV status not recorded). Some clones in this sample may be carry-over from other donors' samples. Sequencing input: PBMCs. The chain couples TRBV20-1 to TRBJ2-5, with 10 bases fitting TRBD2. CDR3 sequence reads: CSAREAGGRETQYF. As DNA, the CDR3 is TGCAGTGCTAGAGAAGCGGGGGGGAGAGAGACCCAGTACTTC.